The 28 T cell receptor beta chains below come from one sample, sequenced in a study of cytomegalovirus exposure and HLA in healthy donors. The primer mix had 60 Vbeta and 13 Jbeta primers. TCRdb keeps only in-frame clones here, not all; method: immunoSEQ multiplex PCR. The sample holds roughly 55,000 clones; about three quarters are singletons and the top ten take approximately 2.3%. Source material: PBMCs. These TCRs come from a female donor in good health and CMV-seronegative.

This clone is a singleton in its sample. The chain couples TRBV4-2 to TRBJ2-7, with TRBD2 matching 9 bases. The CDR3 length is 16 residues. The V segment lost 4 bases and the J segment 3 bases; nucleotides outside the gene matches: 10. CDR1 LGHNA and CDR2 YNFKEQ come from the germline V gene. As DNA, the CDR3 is TGTGCCAGCAGCCTGGGGGGCCTAGCGGGGAACTACGAGCAGTACTTC. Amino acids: CASSLGGLAGNYEQYF.

The CDR3 loop reads CASSGQATNEKLFF. CDR3 DNA sequence: TGTGCCAGTAGCGGACAGGCAACTAATGAAAAACTGTTTTTT. The V call is TRBV19, the J call TRBJ1-4; 7 bases are shared with TRBD1. Trimming took 6 bases from V and 0 from J; bases not matched to a gene: 1. The CDR3 consists of 14 residues. Germline V gene sequence: CDR1 LNHDA, CDR2 SQIVND (reference sequence).

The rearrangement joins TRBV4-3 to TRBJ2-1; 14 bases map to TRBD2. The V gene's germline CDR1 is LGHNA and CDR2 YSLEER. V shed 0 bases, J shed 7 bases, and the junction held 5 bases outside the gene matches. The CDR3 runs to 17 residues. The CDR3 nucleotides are TGCGCCAGCAGCCAAGATGGGGGGACTAGCGGGAGTAATGAGCAGTTCTTC. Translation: CASSQDGGTSGSNEQFF.

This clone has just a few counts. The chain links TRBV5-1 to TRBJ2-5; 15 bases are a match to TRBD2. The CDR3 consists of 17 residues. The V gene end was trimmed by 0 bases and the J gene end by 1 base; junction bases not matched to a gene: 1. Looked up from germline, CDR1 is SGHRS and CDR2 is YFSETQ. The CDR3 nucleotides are TGCGCCAGCAGCTTGGGGACTAGCGGGGGGGCCCAAGAGACCCAGTACTTC. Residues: CASSLGTSGGAQETQYF.

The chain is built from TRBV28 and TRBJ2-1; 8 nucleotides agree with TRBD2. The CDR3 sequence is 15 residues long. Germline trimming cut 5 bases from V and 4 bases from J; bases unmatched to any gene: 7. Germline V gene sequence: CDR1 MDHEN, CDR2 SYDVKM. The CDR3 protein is CASSPSGSPYNEQFF. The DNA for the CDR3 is TGTGCCAGCAGTCCCAGCGGGAGCCCGTACAATGAGCAGTTCTTC.

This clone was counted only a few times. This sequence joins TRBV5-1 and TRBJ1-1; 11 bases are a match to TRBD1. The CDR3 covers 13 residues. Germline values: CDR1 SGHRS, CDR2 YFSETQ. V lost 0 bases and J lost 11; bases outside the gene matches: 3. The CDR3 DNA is TGCGCCAGCAGCTTGGGGACAGGGGGCTCGGCTTTCTTT. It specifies CASSLGTGGSAFF.

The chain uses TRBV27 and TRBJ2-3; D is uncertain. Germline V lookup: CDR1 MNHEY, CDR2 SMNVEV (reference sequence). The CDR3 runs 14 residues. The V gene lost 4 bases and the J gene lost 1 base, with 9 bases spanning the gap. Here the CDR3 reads CASSSYEGTDTQYF. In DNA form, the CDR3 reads TGTGCCAGCAGTTCCTATGAGGGCACAGATACGCAGTATTTT.

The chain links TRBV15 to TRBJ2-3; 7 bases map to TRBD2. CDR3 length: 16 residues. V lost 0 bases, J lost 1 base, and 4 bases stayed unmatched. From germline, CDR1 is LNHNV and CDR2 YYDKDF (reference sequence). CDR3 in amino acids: CATSRDKLAGTDTQYF. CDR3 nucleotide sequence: TGTGCCACCAGCAGAGATAAGCTAGCGGGCACAGATACGCAGTATTTT.

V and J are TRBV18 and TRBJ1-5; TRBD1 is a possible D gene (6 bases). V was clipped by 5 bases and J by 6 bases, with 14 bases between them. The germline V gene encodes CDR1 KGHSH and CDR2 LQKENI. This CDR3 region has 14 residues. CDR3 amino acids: CASSNEQGRQPQHF. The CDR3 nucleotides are TGTGCCAGCTCAAATGAACAGGGACGTCAGCCCCAGCATTTT.

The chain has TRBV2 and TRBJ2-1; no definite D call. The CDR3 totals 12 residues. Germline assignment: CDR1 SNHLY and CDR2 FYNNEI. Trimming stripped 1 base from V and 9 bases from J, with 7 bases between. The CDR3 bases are TGTGCCAGCAGTGAAGGAGCTCTTGAGCAGTTCTTC. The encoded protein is CASSEGALEQFF.

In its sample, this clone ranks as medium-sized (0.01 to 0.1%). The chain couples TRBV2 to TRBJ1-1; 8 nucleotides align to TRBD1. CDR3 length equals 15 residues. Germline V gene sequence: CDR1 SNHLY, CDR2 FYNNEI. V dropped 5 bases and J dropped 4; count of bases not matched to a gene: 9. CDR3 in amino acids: CASSQTGVGPTEAFF. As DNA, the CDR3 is TGTGCCAGCAGTCAGACAGGGGTGGGTCCCACTGAAGCTTTCTTT.

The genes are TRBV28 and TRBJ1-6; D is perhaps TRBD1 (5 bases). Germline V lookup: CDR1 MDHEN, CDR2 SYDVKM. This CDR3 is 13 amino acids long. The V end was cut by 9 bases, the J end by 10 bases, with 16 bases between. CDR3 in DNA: TGTGCCAGTACAGGCTTGGGTGGGTCACCCCTCCACTTT. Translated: CASTGLGGSPLHF.

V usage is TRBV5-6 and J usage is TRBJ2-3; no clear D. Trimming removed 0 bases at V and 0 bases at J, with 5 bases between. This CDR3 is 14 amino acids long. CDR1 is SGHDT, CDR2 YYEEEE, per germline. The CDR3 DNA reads TGTGCCAGCAGCTTGGCTTTTAGCACAGATACGCAGTATTTT. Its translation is CASSLAFSTDTQYF.

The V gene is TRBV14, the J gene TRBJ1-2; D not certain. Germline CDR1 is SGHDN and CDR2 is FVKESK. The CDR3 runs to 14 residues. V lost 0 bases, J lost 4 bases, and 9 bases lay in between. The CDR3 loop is CASSQDRLSYGYTF. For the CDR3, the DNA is TGTGCCAGCAGCCAAGACCGACTTAGCTATGGCTACACCTTC.

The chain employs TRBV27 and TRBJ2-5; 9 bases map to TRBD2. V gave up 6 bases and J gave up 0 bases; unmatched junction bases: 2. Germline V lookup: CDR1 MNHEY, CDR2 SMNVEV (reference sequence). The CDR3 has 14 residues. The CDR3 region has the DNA TGTGCCAGCAGGAGCGGGAGGTACCAAGAGACCCAGTACTTC. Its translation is CASRSGRYQETQYF.

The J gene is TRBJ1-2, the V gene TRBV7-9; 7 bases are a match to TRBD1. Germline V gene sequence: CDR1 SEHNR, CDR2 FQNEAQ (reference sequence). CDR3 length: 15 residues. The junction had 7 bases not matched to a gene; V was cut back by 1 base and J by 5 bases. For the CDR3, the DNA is TGTGCCAGCAGCTTAGTTCCGGACAGGTGGTATGGCTACACCTTC. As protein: CASSLVPDRWYGYTF.

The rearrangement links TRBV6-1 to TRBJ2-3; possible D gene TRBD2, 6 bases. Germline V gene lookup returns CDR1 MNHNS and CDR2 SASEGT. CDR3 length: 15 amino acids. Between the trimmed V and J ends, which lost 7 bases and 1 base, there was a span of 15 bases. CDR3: CASTTRDRRTDTQYF. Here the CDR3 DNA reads TGTGCCAGCACTACGCGGGACCGCCGCACAGATACGCAGTATTTT.

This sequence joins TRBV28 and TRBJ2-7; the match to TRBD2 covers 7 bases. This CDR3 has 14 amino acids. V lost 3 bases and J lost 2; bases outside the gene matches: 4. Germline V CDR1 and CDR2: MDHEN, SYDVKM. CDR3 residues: CASSLGGDTYEQYF. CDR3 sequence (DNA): TGTGCCAGCAGTTTGGGGGGGGATACCTACGAGCAGTACTTC.

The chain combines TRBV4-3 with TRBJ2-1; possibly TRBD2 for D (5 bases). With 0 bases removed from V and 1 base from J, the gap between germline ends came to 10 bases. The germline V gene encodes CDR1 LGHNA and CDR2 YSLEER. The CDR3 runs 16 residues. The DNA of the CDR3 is TGCGCCAGCAGCCAAGAACTAGGTGGGTCCTACAATGAGCAGTTCTTC. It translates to CASSQELGGSYNEQFF.

The DNA of the CDR3 is TGTGCCAGCAGCCTTTCCGGGACTAGCGACTACGAGCAGTACTTC. Translating it yields CASSLSGTSDYEQYF. V is TRBV4-2 and J is TRBJ2-7; TRBD2 matches 10 bases. V lost 4 bases, J lost 3 bases, and 6 bases stayed unmatched. CDR3 length equals 15 residues. The V gene's germline CDR1 is LGHNA and CDR2 YNFKEQ.

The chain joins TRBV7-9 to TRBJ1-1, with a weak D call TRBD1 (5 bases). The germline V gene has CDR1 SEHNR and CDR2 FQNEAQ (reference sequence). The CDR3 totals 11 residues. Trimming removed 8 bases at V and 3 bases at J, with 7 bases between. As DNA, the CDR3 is TGTGCCAGCGGGGGGGACACTGAAGCTTTCTTT. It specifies CASGGDTEAFF. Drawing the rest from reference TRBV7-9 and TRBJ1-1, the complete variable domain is DTGVSQNPRHKITKRGQNVTFRCDPISEHNRLYWYRQTLGQGPEFLTYFQNEAQLEKSRLLSDRFSAERPKGSFSTLEIQRTEQGDSAMYLCASGGDTEAFFGQGTRLTVV.

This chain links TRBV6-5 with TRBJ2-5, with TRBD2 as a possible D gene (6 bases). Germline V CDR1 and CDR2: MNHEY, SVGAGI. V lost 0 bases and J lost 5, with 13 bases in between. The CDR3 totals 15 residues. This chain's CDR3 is CASSYSRLVSETQYF. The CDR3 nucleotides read TGTGCCAGCAGTTACTCGAGACTAGTGTCGGAGACCCAGTACTTC.

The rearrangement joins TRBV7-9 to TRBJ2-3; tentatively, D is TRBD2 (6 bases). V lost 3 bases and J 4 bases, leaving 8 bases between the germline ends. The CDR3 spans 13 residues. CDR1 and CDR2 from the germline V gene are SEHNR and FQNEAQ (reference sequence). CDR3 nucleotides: TGTGCCAGCAGCTTGGACTACCCAGATACGCAGTATTTT. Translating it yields CASSLDYPDTQYF. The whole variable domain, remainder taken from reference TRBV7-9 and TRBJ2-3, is DTGVSQNPRHKITKRGQNVTFRCDPISEHNRLYWYRQTLGQGPEFLTYFQNEAQLEKSRLLSDRFSAERPKGSFSTLEIQRTEQGDSAMYLCASSLDYPDTQYFGPGTRLTVL.

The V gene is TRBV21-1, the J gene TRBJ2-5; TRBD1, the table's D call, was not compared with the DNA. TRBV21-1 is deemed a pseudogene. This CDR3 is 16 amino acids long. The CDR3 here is CASSKGGQPFQETQYF. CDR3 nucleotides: TGTGCCAGCAGCAAAGGGGGACAGCCTTTCCAAGAGACCCAGTACTTC.

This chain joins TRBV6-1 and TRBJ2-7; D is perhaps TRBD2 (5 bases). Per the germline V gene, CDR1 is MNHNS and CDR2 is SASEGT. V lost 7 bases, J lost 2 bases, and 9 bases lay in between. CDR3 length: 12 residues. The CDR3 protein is CASTATTYEQYF. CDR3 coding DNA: TGTGCCAGCACGGCGACTACCTACGAGCAGTACTTC.

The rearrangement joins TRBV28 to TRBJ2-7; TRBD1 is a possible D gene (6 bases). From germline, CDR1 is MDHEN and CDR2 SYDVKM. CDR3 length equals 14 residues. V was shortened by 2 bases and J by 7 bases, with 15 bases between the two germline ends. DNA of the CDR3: TGTGCCAGCAGTTTAGGCGGACAGCCTCGGGAGCAGTACTTC. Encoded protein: CASSLGGQPREQYF.

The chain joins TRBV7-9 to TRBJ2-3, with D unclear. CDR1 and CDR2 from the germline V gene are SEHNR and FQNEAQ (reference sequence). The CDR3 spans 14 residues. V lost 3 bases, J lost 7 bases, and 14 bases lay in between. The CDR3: CASSFDPRLHTQYF. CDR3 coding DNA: TGTGCCAGCAGCTTCGACCCCAGGCTTCATACGCAGTATTTT.

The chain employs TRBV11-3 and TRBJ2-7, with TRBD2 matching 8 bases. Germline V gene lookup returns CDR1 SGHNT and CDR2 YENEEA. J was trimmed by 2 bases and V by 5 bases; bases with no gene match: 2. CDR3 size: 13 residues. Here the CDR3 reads CASSISGAYEQYF. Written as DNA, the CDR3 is TGTGCCAGCAGCATTAGCGGGGCCTACGAGCAGTACTTC.